This paragraph reports one T cell receptor beta chain. The CDR3 sequence is 16 residues long. From germline, CDR1 is KGHSH and CDR2 LQKENI. V was trimmed by 3 bases and J by 2 bases, leaving 14 bases between them. This sample stems from a study of control samples from healthy donors and cancer patients. Clones were sequenced by immunoSEQ multiplex PCR, and TCRdb holds only the in-frame ones, with some missing. The table has 150,000 to 200,000 clones, 92% seen once. The origin of this receptor is a woman younger than 45 in good health. This rearrangement joins TRBV18 to TRBJ1-5; maybe TRBD1 (5 bases). Sequences were obtained from blood. This CDR3 is CASSPNNQGGNQPQHF. DNA for the CDR3: TGTGCCAGCTCACCCAACAATCAGGGCGGCAATCAGCCCCAGCATTTT.